The clone carrying this TCR beta chain was counted many times. Profiling of TCR beta VDJ combinations and CDR3 sequences used genomic DNA as template. One entry per CDR3 protein, called by TCRdb with MiXCR from the reads. Of about 62,000 distinct CDR3 sequences listed, less than 65% are singletons. V lost 6 bases and J lost 8; bases outside the gene matches: 10. CDR1 and CDR2 from the germline V gene are MNHNS and SASEGT. The CDR3 loop spans 15 amino acids. The data were taken from a study of CD8+CD57+ T cells in acquired aplastic anemia. As for the study in general: DNA from sorted CD4+ and CD8+ cells averaged around 3 ug.

The clonotype comes from a human donor in good health, serving as a control. The V and J genes are TRBV6-1 and TRBJ1-4, with 9 bases matching TRBD1. Sequenced sample: sorted CD4+, CD8+, or CD8+CD57+ T cells (not recorded which) from PBMCs. CDR3 sequence: CASSPLQGAGEKLFF. As DNA, the CDR3 is TGTGCCAGCAGCCCACTACAGGGGGCTGGCGAAAAACTGTTTTTT.